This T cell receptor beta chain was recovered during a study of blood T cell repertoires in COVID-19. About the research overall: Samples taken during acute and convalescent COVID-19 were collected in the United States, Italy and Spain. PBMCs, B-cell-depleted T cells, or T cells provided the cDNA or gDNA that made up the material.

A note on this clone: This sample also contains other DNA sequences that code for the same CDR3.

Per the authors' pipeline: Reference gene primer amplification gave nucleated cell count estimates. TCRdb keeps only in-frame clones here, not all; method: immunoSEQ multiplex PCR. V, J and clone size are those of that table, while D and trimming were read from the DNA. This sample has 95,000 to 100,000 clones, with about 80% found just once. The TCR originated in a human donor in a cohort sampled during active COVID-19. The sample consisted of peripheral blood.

The DNA for the CDR3 is TGTGCCAGCAGCTTGGCCAGCTACGAGCAGTACTTC. Amino acid sequence: CASSLASYEQYF. V gene TRBV5-6 combines with J gene TRBJ2-7; D uncertain. The CDR3 runs to 12 residues. V lost 0 bases and J 3 bases, leaving 4 bases between the germline ends. The germline CDR1 and CDR2 sequences are SGHDT and YYEEEE.